These 27 T cell receptor beta chains originate from one sample sequenced in a study of blood T cell repertoires in COVID-19. The assay was immunoSEQ multiplex PCR, and TCRdb's table has in-frame clones only and misses some. The table has tens of thousands of clones, around 93% seen once. The sample consisted of peripheral blood. These receptors all stem from a man aged 45-65 years with acute or convalescent COVID-19.

The chain carries TRBV6-4 and TRBJ1-1, with TRBD1 matching 7 bases. CDR1 is MRHNA and CDR2 is SNTAGT in the germline V gene. V was clipped by 7 bases and J by 2 bases; unmatched bases: 10. The CDR3 is made up of 15 amino acids. The CDR3 nucleotides read TGTGCCAGCAAAGAAAGGGACAGCCCAAACACTGAAGCTTTCTTT. Protein product: CASKERDSPNTEAFF.

The genes are TRBV5-1 and TRBJ1-3; D unresolved. With 0 bases removed from V and 6 bases from J, the gap between germline ends came to 13 bases. The CDR3 consists of 15 residues. In germline, CDR1 is SGHRS, CDR2 YFSETQ. The CDR3 spells CASSLAVGVENTIYF. The CDR3 nucleotides read TGCGCCAGCAGCTTGGCGGTTGGAGTGGAAAACACCATATATTTT.

This chain links TRBV5-5 with TRBJ1-3, with D perhaps TRBD1 (5 bases). The germline V gene encodes CDR1 SGHKS and CDR2 YYEKEE (reference sequence). V was clipped by 5 bases and J by 0 bases, with 15 bases between them. This CDR3 region has 16 residues. CDR3 region: CASSLTPGHSGNTIYF. The CDR3 bases are TGTGCCAGCAGTCTAACTCCCGGACACTCTGGAAACACCATATATTTT. Combining the CDR3 with reference TRBV5-5 and TRBJ1-3 gives the whole variable domain DAGVTQSPTHLIKTRGQQVTLRCSPISGHKSVSWYQQVLGQGPQFIFQYYEKEERGRGNFPDRFSARQFPNYSSELNVNALLLGDSALYLCASSLTPGHSGNTIYFGEGSWLTVV.

The chain uses TRBV5-6 and TRBJ2-3; 15 nucleotides match TRBD2. The CDR3 loop spans 17 amino acids. The trim removed 2 bases at V and 7 bases at J, leaving 8 bases unmatched. In germline, CDR1 is SGHDT, CDR2 YYEEEE. In DNA form, the CDR3 reads TGTGCCAGCAGCTTACCTGGACTAGCGGGGGGGCGGAATACGCAGTATTTT. It codes for CASSLPGLAGGRNTQYF.

The rearrangement joins TRBV18 to TRBJ2-2; 14 bases are shared with TRBD2. Germline V gene sequence: CDR1 KGHSH, CDR2 LQKENI. V dropped 2 bases and J dropped 2; count of bases not matched to a gene: 4. The CDR3 is made up of 18 amino acids. CDR3 residues: CASSPMGLAGANTGELFF. The CDR3 DNA reads TGTGCCAGCTCACCAATGGGACTAGCGGGGGCTAACACCGGGGAGCTGTTTTTT.

J is TRBJ2-7 and V is TRBV25-1, with D possibly TRBD1 on 6 matching bases. This CDR3 region has 15 residues. V lost 9 bases, J lost 3 bases, and 21 bases lay in between. The germline V gene has CDR1 MGHDK and CDR2 SYGVNS. CDR3 in amino acids: CASKQSGTLNYEQYF. CDR3 coding DNA: TGTGCCAGTAAGCAATCCGGGACACTTAACTACGAGCAGTACTTC.

This clone was seen a single time. The chain uses TRBV9 and TRBJ1-6, with D possibly matching TRBD1 (5 bases). This CDR3 comprises 14 residues. Between the trimmed V and J ends, which lost 2 bases and 9 bases, there was a span of 12 bases. The germline CDR1 and CDR2 sequences are SGDLS and YYNGEE. The CDR3 bases are TGTGCCAGCAGCGTCGGCAGGGTTGGTTCACCCCTCCACTTT. This gives the protein CASSVGRVGSPLHF.

This chain connects TRBV5-1 to TRBJ2-3; the match to TRBD2 covers 10 bases. This CDR3 contains 18 residues. V lost 0 bases, J lost 1 base, and 8 bases stayed unmatched. The germline V gene encodes CDR1 SGHRS and CDR2 YFSETQ. The CDR3, as DNA: TGCGCCAGCAGCTTGGCCTCTCCCCTAGCGGGGGGCACAGATACGCAGTATTTT. This encodes CASSLASPLAGGTDTQYF.

CDR3 nucleotides: TGTGCCAGCAGCTTAGCGGGACAGCTCAATGAGCAGTTCTTC. Amino acids: CASSLAGQLNEQFF. The J gene is TRBJ2-1, the V gene TRBV11-3, with TRBD1 matching 7 bases. Germline trimming cut 1 base from V and 6 bases from J; bases unmatched to any gene: 3. The germline V gene encodes CDR1 SGHNT and CDR2 YENEEA. This CDR3 contains 14 residues.

The chain carries TRBV2 and TRBJ1-6; D not certain. The CDR3 runs to 13 residues. CDR1 SNHLY and CDR2 FYNNEI come from the germline V gene. Deletions cut 8 bases from V and 10 bases from J, with 15 bases between. Here the CDR3 reads CASHRRQTSPLHF. CDR3 sequence (DNA): TGTGCCAGCCACCGGAGGCAAACCTCACCCCTCCACTTT.

This chain's CDR3 is CSSTGTSGGLGTQYF. CDR3 sequence (DNA): TGCAGCTCTACCGGGACTAGCGGGGGGTTAGGGACCCAGTACTTC. The chain carries TRBV29-1 and TRBJ2-5; 15 nucleotides agree with TRBD2. CDR1 SQVTM and CDR2 ANQGSEA come from the germline V gene. The trim removed 8 bases at V and 7 bases at J, leaving 11 bases unmatched. The length of the CDR3 is 15 residues.

This CDR3 reads CASRFGQVQLSYNEQFF. CDR3 coding DNA: TGTGCAAGTCGCTTCGGACAGGTGCAACTTTCCTACAATGAGCAGTTCTTC. The rearrangement uses TRBV12-2 and TRBJ2-1; the DNA was not compared with TRBD1, the D call given in the table. TRBV12-2 is flagged as a pseudogene. CDR3 length equals 17 residues.

The count of this clone is one. V usage is TRBV29-1 and J usage is TRBJ1-1, with D tentatively TRBD1 (6 bases). Per the germline V gene, CDR1 is SQVTM and CDR2 is ANQGSEA. The CDR3 consists of 16 residues. The V end lost 0 bases, the J end lost 0 bases, and 14 bases lay between the germline ends. CDR3: CSVEDPRTGLNTEAFF. CDR3 coding DNA: TGCAGCGTTGAAGATCCCCGTACAGGGCTGAACACTGAAGCTTTCTTT. Full variable domain (remainder filled in from reference TRBV29-1 and TRBJ1-1): SAVISQKPSRDICQRGTSLTIQCQVDSQVTMMFWYRQQPGQSLTLIATANQGSEATYESGFVIDKFPISRPNLTFSTLTVSNMSPEDSSIYLCSVEDPRTGLNTEAFFGQGTRLTVV.

This chain joins TRBV21-1 and TRBJ2-3; the listed D gene, TRBD2, was not tested against the DNA. TRBV21-1 has pseudogene status. CDR3 length: 16 residues. CDR3 bases: TGTGCCAGCAGCAAAGGAAGCGGGGTAAACACAGATACGCAGTATTTT. Translated: CASSKGSGVNTDTQYF.

The V gene is TRBV12-3 or TRBV12-4, the J gene TRBJ1-5, with a possible D match to TRBD1 (6 bases). The CDR3 spans 13 residues. V lost 6 bases, J lost 7 bases, and 13 bases lay in between. DNA of the CDR3: TGTGCCAGCAGCCGGGGGGCCGAACAGCCCCAGCATTTT. Translating gives CASSRGAEQPQHF.

This chain joins TRBV5-1 and TRBJ2-6, with 9 bases identical to TRBD1. Germline CDR1 SGHRS, CDR2 YFSETQ. The CDR3 runs 19 residues. V lost 2 bases and J lost 4; bases outside the gene matches: 13. CDR3 sequence: CASSFERGQGLSGANVLTF. For the CDR3, the DNA is TGCGCCAGCAGCTTTGAGAGGGGACAGGGATTATCCGGGGCCAACGTCCTGACTTTC.

CDR3 in DNA: TGTGCCAGCAGTTTATATGACGAGCAGTACTTC. Its translation: CASSLYDEQYF. The chain recombines TRBV12-3 or TRBV12-4 with TRBJ2-7; no reliable D call. The V end was cut by 2 bases, the J end by 5 bases, with 4 bases between. This CDR3 has 11 amino acids.

This clone was detected only once. The V and J genes are TRBV6-5 and TRBJ2-6, with D uncertain. The CDR3 loop spans 16 amino acids. V was shortened by 2 bases and J by 0 bases, with 8 bases between the two germline ends. CDR1 is MNHEY, CDR2 SVGAGI, per germline. The CDR3 reads CASSYERSSGANVLTF. The CDR3 region has the DNA TGTGCCAGCAGTTACGAACGGAGCTCTGGGGCCAACGTCCTGACTTTC.

This chain links TRBV9 with TRBJ1-2, with D unresolved. The germline V gene encodes CDR1 SGDLS and CDR2 YYNGEE. Deletions cut 3 bases from V and 5 bases from J, with 17 bases between. This CDR3 region has 15 residues. The CDR3 DNA reads TGTGCCAGCAGCGGTTTCTATATAACCCCTTATGGCTACACCTTC. Translated, it gives CASSGFYITPYGYTF. Drawing the rest from reference TRBV9 and TRBJ1-2, the complete variable domain is DSGVTQTPKHLITATGQRVTLRCSPRSGDLSVYWYQQSLDQGLQFLIQYYNGEERAKGNILERFSAQQFPDLHSELNLSSLELGDSALYFCASSGFYITPYGYTFGSGTRLTVV.

This rearrangement joins TRBV12-3 or TRBV12-4 to TRBJ1-2; D is possibly TRBD1 (6 bases). This CDR3 contains 13 residues. Trimming took 6 bases from V and 6 from J, leaving 14 bases between them. The CDR3 here is CASRDTGLHGYTF. In nucleotides, the CDR3 is TGTGCCAGCAGAGATACAGGGCTCCATGGCTACACCTTC.

This chain uses TRBV6-5 with TRBJ1-2; D remains ambiguous. The CDR3 sequence is 14 residues long. V lost 5 bases and J lost 4, with 14 bases in between. CDR1 and CDR2 from the germline V gene are MNHEY and SVGAGI. CDR3 DNA: TGTGCCAGCAGTCCACGGACTGATCCCTATGGCTACACCTTC. This translates into CASSPRTDPYGYTF.

The rearrangement links TRBV7-2 to TRBJ2-5; 12 nucleotides line up with TRBD1. Germline CDR1 reads SGHTA; CDR2 reads FQGNSA. Trimming at V came to 1 base and at J to 5 bases, leaving 2 bases not matched to a gene. The CDR3 has 15 amino acids. The CDR3 sequence is CASSLVGTGGETQYF. The CDR3 DNA is TGTGCCAGCAGCTTAGTAGGGACAGGGGGCGAGACCCAGTACTTC. The variable domain in full, with the rest retrieved from reference TRBV7-2 and TRBJ2-5, is GAGVSQSPSNKVTEKGKDVELRCDPISGHTALYWYRQSLGQGLEFLIYFQGNSAPDKSGLPSDRFSAERTGGSVSTLTIQRTQQEDSAVYLCASSLVGTGGETQYFGPGTRLLVL.

This chain joins TRBV19 and TRBJ2-2; D perhaps matches TRBD2 (7 bases). The CDR3 has 15 residues. Germline CDR1 and CDR2: LNHDA and SQIVND (reference sequence). V lost 5 bases and J 0 bases, leaving 10 bases between the germline ends. The CDR3 reads CASSAGATNTGELFF. The CDR3, as DNA: TGTGCCAGTAGTGCGGGGGCGACGAACACCGGGGAGCTGTTTTTT.

The rearrangement links TRBV9 to TRBJ2-5, with TRBD2 matching 8 bases. Looked up from germline, CDR1 is SGDLS and CDR2 is YYNGEE. CDR3 length equals 17 residues. Trimming cost V 6 bases and J 2 bases; bases outside gene matches: 15. CDR3 amino acids: CASTWGNAGGQQETQYF. The CDR3, as DNA: TGTGCCAGCACCTGGGGAAATGCGGGGGGCCAACAAGAGACCCAGTACTTC.

V usage is TRBV5-1 and J usage is TRBJ2-7, with D uncertain. Germline-derived CDR1 and CDR2 are SGHRS and YFSETQ. There are 13 residues in the CDR3. Trimming shortened V by 0 bases and J by 6 bases, and 10 bases separated the two germline ends. Written as DNA, the CDR3 is TGCGCCAGCAGCTTGGATAGTTCGGGCGAGCAGTACTTC. It yields the protein CASSLDSSGEQYF. Full variable domain (rest looked up from reference TRBV5-1 and TRBJ2-7): KAGVTQTPRYLIKTRGQQVTLSCSPISGHRSVSWYQQTPGQGLQFLFEYFSETQRNKGNFPGRFSGRQFSNSRSEMNVSTLELGDSALYLCASSLDSSGEQYFGPGTRLTVT.

This sequence joins TRBV2 and TRBJ2-7; D is unresolved. CDR1 is SNHLY and CDR2 is FYNNEI in the germline V gene. The CDR3 covers 13 residues. Trimming stripped 7 bases from V and 5 bases from J, with 15 bases between. The CDR3 sequence is CASIGPLRNEQYF. DNA for the CDR3: TGTGCCAGCATTGGGCCTCTTAGGAACGAGCAGTACTTC.

This clone has a single count. The chain links TRBV5-4 to TRBJ1-1; TRBD1 agrees at 7 bases. Trimming removed 4 bases from V and 7 bases from J; junction bases left unmatched: 7. Germline assignment: CDR1 SGHNT and CDR2 YYREEE (reference sequence). This CDR3 contains 13 residues. The CDR3 loop is CASSKTGSFEAFF. The CDR3 bases are TGTGCCAGCAGCAAGACAGGGAGCTTTGAAGCTTTCTTT.